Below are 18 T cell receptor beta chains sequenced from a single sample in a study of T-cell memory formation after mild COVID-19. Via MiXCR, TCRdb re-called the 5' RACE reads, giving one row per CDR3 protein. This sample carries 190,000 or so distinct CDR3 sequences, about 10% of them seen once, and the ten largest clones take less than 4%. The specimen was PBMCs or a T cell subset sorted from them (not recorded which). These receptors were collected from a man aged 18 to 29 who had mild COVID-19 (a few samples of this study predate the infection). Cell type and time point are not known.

In nucleotides, the CDR3 is TGTGCCTGGAGGACCCCGGGGGCGCGGGGAGATACGCAGTATTTT. Its translation: CAWRTPGARGDTQYF. The V gene is TRBV30, the J gene TRBJ2-3; possibly TRBD1 or TRBD2 for D (6 bases each). Trimming took 3 bases from V and 5 from J, leaving 18 bases between them. The CDR3 contains 15 residues. CDR1 and CDR2 from the germline V gene are GTSNPN and SVGIG (reference sequence).

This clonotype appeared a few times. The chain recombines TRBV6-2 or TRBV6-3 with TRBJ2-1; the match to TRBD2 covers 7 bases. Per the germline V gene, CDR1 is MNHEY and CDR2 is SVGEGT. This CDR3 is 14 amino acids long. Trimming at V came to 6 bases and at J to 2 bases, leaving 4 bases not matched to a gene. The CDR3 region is CASRGTTAYNEQFF. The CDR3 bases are TGTGCCAGCAGAGGGACTACTGCCTACAATGAGCAGTTCTTC.

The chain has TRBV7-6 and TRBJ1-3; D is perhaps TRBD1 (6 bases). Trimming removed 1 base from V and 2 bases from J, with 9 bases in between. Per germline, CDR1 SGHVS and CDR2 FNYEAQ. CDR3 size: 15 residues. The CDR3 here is CASSLEGQTGNTIYF. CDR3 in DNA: TGTGCCAGCAGCTTAGAGGGACAAACTGGAAACACCATATATTTT.

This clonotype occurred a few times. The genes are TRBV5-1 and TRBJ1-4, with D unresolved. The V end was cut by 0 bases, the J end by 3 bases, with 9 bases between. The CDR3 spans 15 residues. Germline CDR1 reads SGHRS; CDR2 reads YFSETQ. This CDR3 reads CASSLAGPPNEKLFF. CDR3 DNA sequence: TGCGCCAGCAGCTTGGCCGGCCCGCCTAATGAAAAACTGTTTTTT.

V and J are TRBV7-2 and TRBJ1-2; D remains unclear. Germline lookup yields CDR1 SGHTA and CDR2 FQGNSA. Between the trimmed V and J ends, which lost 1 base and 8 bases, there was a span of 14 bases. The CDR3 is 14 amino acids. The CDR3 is CASSLDVGDGGYTF. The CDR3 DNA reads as TGTGCCAGCAGCTTAGATGTCGGTGACGGCGGCTACACCTTC.

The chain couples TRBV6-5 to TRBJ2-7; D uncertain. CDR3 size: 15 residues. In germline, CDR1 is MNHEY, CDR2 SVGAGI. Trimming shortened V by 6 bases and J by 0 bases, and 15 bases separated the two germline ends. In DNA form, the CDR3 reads TGTGCCAGCAGATCCGTCGGTAGGAGCTCCTACGAGCAGTACTTC. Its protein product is CASRSVGRSSYEQYF.

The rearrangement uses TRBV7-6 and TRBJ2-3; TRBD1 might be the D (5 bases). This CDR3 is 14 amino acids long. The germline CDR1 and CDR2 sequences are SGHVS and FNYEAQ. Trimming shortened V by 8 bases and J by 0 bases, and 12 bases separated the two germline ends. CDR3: CASGKTASTDTQYF. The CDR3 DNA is TGTGCCAGCGGCAAGACAGCGAGCACAGATACGCAGTATTTT.

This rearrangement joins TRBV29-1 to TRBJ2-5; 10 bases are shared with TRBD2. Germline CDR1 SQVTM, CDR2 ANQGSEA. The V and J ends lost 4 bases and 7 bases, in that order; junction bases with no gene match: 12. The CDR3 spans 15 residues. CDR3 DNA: TGCAGCGTTGTCGGTAGCGGGGGGCCGGCGGGGACCCAGTACTTC. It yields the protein CSVVGSGGPAGTQYF.

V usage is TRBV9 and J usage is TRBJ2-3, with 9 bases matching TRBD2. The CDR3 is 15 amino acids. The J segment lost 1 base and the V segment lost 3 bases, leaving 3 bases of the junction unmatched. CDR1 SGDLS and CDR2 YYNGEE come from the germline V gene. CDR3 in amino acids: CASSARLAGTDTQYF. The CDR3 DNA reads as TGTGCCAGCAGCGCCCGACTAGCGGGCACAGATACGCAGTATTTT.

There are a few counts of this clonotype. CDR3 bases: TGTGCCAGCAGTTTACCCCCGGAGACAGGGGGCTGGAACACTGAAGCTTTCTTT. Protein product: CASSLPPETGGWNTEAFF. This sequence joins TRBV28 and TRBJ1-1; 10 positions agree with TRBD1. CDR3 length equals 18 residues. Germline V lookup: CDR1 MDHEN, CDR2 SYDVKM. V lost 2 bases and J lost 1; bases outside the gene matches: 10.

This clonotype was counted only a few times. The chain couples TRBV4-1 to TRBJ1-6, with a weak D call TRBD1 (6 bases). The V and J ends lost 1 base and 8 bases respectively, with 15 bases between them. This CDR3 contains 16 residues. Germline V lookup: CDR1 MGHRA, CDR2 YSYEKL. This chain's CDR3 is CASSQGGGLRYSPLHF. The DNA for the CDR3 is TGCGCCAGCAGCCAAGGGGGGGGGCTAAGGTATTCACCCCTCCACTTT.

CDR3 sequence (DNA): TGTGCCAGCAGTTTATTGGAGGAGGCTGAAGCTTTCTTT. Protein sequence: CASSLLEEAEAFF. The chain combines TRBV28 with TRBJ1-1; D is ambiguous. This CDR3 is built from 13 residues. CDR1 is MDHEN and CDR2 is SYDVKM in the germline V gene. V shed 1 base and J shed 6 bases, with 9 bases lying between them.

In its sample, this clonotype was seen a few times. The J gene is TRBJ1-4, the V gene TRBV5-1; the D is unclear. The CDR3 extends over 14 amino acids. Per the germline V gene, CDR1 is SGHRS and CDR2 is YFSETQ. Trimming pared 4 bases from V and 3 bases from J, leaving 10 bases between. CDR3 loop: CASSPGRANEKLFF. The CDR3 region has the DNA TGCGCCAGCAGCCCTGGGAGGGCTAATGAAAAACTGTTTTTT.

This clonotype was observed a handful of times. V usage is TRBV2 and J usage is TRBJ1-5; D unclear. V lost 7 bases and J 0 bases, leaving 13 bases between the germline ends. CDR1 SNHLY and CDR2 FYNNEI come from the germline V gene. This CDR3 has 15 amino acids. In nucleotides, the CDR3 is TGTGCCAGCAACTATAGGTCTGGTAGCAATCAGCCCCAGCATTTT. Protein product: CASNYRSGSNQPQHF. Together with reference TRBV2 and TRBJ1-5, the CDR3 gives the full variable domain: EPEVTQTPSHQVTQMGQEVILRCVPISNHLYFYWYRQILGQKVEFLVSFYNNEISEKSEIFDDQFSVERPDGSNFTLKIRSTKLEDSAMYFCASNYRSGSNQPQHFGDGTRLSIL.

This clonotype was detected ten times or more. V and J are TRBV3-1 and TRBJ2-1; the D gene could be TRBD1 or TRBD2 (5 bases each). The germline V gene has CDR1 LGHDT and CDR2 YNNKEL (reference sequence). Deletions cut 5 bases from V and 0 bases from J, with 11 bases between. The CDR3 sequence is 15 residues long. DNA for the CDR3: TGTGCCAGCAGCGGGACGGCTAGCTCCTACAATGAGCAGTTCTTC. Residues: CASSGTASSYNEQFF.

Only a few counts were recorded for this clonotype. CDR3 region: CASGLVGQIYYEQYF. In DNA form, the CDR3 reads TGTGCTAGTGGTTTGGTAGGTCAGATTTACTACGAGCAGTACTTC. The rearrangement uses TRBV12-5 and TRBJ2-7; no firm D call. The CDR3 consists of 15 residues. V was shortened by 0 bases and J by 3 bases, with 12 bases between the two germline ends. CDR1 LGHNT and CDR2 FRNRAP come from the germline V gene. Using reference TRBV12-5 and TRBJ2-7 for the parts outside the CDR3, the full variable domain is DARVTQTPRHKVTEMGQEVTMRCQPILGHNTVFWYRQTMMQGLELLAYFRNRAPLDDSGMPKDRFSAEMPDATLATLKIQPSEPRDSAVYFCASGLVGQIYYEQYFGPGTRLTVT.

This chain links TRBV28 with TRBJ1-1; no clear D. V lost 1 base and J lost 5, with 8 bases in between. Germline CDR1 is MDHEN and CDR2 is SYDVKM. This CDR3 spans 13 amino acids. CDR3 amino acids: CASSLLMGTEAFF. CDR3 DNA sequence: TGTGCCAGCAGTTTATTAATGGGGACTGAAGCTTTCTTT.

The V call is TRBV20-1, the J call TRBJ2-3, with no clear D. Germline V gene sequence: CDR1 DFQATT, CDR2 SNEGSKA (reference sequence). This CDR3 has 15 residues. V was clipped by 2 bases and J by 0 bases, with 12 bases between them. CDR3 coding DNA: TGCAGTGCTAGACTTCCGACAAGTAGCACAGATACGCAGTATTTT. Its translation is CSARLPTSSTDTQYF.